These T cell receptor beta chains were read from a single sample in a study of control samples from healthy donors and cancer patients. Generated by immunoSEQ multiplex PCR, the TCRdb table keeps only in-frame clones and is missing some. Among some 200,000 clones, around 94% were seen once, and the ten largest hold around 1.5%. Specimen: blood. These receptors all come from a man aged 50 or older in good health. The CDR3 runs from the conserved cysteine through the conserved F or W. A D gene is named only where the DNA matches it firmly. Rows may omit the clone size; those that give it use once, few, many or a size class.

d_gene	j_gene	abundance	v_gene	CDR3aa	CDR3nt
.	TRBJ2-6	once	TRBV28	CASRSGANVLTF	TGTGCCAGCAGAAGTGGGGCCAACGTCCTGACTTTC
TRBD1	TRBJ1-1	.	TRBV25-1	CASSGFRDRGGGEAFF	TGTGCCAGCAGTGGATTCCGGGACAGGGGTGGAGGTGAAGCTTTCTTT
.	TRBJ1-1	.	TRBV18	CASSPPTLGNTEAFF	TGTGCCAGCTCACCACCGACCCTGGGCAACACTGAAGCTTTCTTT
TRBD1	TRBJ1-2	.	TRBV5-1	CASSLSQGVDGYTF	TGCGCCAGCAGCTTGTCCCAGGGGGTGGATGGCTACACCTTC
.	TRBJ1-6	few	TRBV10-3	CASRDTHYNSPLHF	TGTGCCAGCCGGGACACCCACTATAATTCACCCCTCCACTTT
.	TRBJ2-1	.	TRBV24-1	CATSDLSGGDEQFF	TGTGCCACCAGTGATTTGTCAGGGGGGGACGAGCAGTTCTTC
.	TRBJ2-7	once	TRBV9	CASSPGLGLEQYF	TGTGCCAGCAGCCCGGGACTGGGGCTCGAGCAGTACTTC
.	TRBJ1-6	.	TRBV28	CASRGQGGYSPLHF	TGTGCCAGCAGGGGACAAGGCGGATATTCACCCCTCCACTTT
TRBD1	TRBJ1-3	.	TRBV10-1	CASSDSTGTGNTIYF	TGCGCCAGCAGTGACTCGACAGGGACTGGAAACACCATATATTTT
TRBD1	TRBJ1-2	.	TRBV5-4	CASSSTGAYGYTF	TGTGCCAGCAGCTCAACAGGGGCCTATGGCTACACCTTC
.	TRBJ1-2	.	TRBV10-1	CASSDQSYGYTF	TGCGCCAGCAGTGACCAGTCCTATGGCTACACCTTC
.	TRBJ1-2	.	TRBV6-2/TRBV6-3	CASSYTAYGYTF	TGTGCCAGCAGTTACACGGCCTATGGCTACACCTTC
TRBD1	TRBJ1-1	.	TRBV2	CASRSTGGTEAFF	TGTGCCAGCAGGTCTACAGGGGGGACTGAAGCTTTCTTT
TRBD2	TRBJ2-7	.	TRBV6-1	CASSEASTSGGPFREQYF	TGTGCCAGCAGTGAAGCGTCGACTAGCGGGGGACCCTTTAGGGAGCAGTACTTC
.	TRBJ1-5	.	TRBV2	CASSERTSSNQPQHF	TGTGCCAGCAGTGAAAGGACATCTAGCAATCAGCCCCAGCATTTT
TRBD1	TRBJ2-6	.	TRBV18	CASSPAQTGAGGANVLTF	TGTGCCAGCTCACCAGCTCAGACAGGGGCGGGAGGGGCCAACGTCCTGACTTTC
.	TRBJ1-5	few	TRBV7-6	CASSLSGQSNQPQHF	TGTGCCAGCAGCTTATCTGGGCAAAGCAATCAGCCCCAGCATTTT
.	TRBJ1-1	.	TRBV24-1	CATSDYRNTEAFF	TGTGCCACCAGTGATTATCGGAACACTGAAGCTTTCTTT
.	TRBJ2-1	once	TRBV5-1	CASSVPTGSGVDEQFF	TGCGCCAGCAGCGTCCCAACAGGGAGTGGGGTAGATGAGCAGTTCTTC
.	TRBJ1-2	once	TRBV12-3/TRBV12-4	CASSQQYGYTF	TGTGCCAGCAGCCAACAGTATGGCTACACCTTC
TRBD1	TRBJ1-1	.	TRBV11-3	CASSLGTAMNTEAFF	TGTGCCAGCAGCCTTGGGACAGCTATGAACACTGAAGCTTTCTTT
.	TRBJ2-6	.	TRBV7-3	CASSLGGDTAPTF	TGTGCCAGCAGCTTAGGGGGGGACACCGCCCCGACTTTC
TRBD2	TRBJ2-5	.	TRBV10-3	CAISEAGAQETQYF	TGTGCCATCAGCGAAGCGGGGGCCCAAGAGACCCAGTACTTC
TRBD1	TRBJ2-3	.	TRBV15	CATSRVEGQGAEDTQYF	TGTGCCACCAGCAGAGTGGAAGGACAGGGGGCCGAAGATACGCAGTATTTT
TRBD1	TRBJ1-6	.	TRBV7-3	CASSLIGGRNSPLHF	TGTGCCAGCAGCTTAATAGGGGGCCGGAATTCACCCCTCCACTTT
.	TRBJ1-1	.	TRBV6-5	CASSATPNTEAFF	TGTGCCAGCAGCGCAACACCGAACACTGAAGCTTTCTTT
.	TRBJ2-2	.	TRBV11-2	CASSLVAGAGGELFF	TGTGCCAGCAGCTTAGTGGCGGGGGCGGGCGGGGAGCTGTTTTTT
.	TRBJ2-2	.	TRBV6-5	CASSYDGNTGELFF	TGTGCCAGCAGTTATGATGGGAACACCGGGGAGCTGTTTTTT
.	TRBJ2-7	.	TRBV3-1/TRBV3-2	CASSQAKDYEQYF	TGTGCCAGCAGCCAAGCTAAAGACTACGAGCAGTACTTC
TRBD2	TRBJ2-5	.	TRBV19	CASSSRTSFGKETQYF	TGTGCCAGTAGTTCTCGGACTAGTTTTGGTAAAGAGACCCAGTACTTC
.	TRBJ2-3	.	TRBV24-1	CATSDPTGGSSTDTQYF	TGTGCCACCAGTGATCCTACGGGCGGATCGAGCACAGATACGCAGTATTTT
.	TRBJ1-1	few	TRBV18	CASSFSIWDLNTEAFF	TGTGCCAGCTCATTCTCCATTTGGGACCTGAACACTGAAGCTTTCTTT
.	TRBJ1-4	once	TRBV7-8	CASSLNPSQNEKLFF	TGTGCCAGCAGCTTGAATCCCAGCCAGAATGAAAAACTGTTTTTT
.	TRBJ1-6	.	TRBV4-3	CASSQGVSNSPLHF	TGCGCCAGCAGCCAAGGGGTTAGTAATTCACCCCTCCACTTT
.	TRBJ2-7	once	TRBV7-2	CASSYRGGAHEQYF	TGTGCCAGCAGCTACAGGGGAGGGGCCCACGAGCAGTACTTC
.	TRBJ1-6	once	TRBV5-1	CASSLEGINSPLHF	TGCGCCAGCAGCTTGGAGGGGATTAATTCACCCCTCCACTTT
TRBD1	TRBJ1-5	.	TRBV2	CASSRDSYSNQPQHF	TGTGCCAGCAGCCGGGACAGTTATAGCAATCAGCCCCAGCATTTT
.	TRBJ1-2	.	TRBV5-1	CASSLNTPSAYGYTF	TGCGCCAGCAGCTTGAACACCCCTTCGGCGTATGGCTACACCTTC
.	TRBJ2-3	.	TRBV9	CASSVAPMSTQYF	TGTGCCAGCAGCGTAGCCCCTATGTCCACGCAGTATTTT
.	TRBJ1-6	.	TRBV3-1/TRBV3-2	CASSQDSGTGGSPLHF	TGTGCCAGCAGCCAAGATTCAGGGACGGGTGGTTCACCCCTCCACTTT
.	TRBJ1-5	.	TRBV5-1	CASSVGLGQPQHF	TGCGCCAGCAGCGTCGGGCTGGGGCAGCCCCAGCATTTT
.	TRBJ2-3	.	TRBV3-1/TRBV3-2	CASRARATDTQYF	TGTGCCAGCAGGGCCCGGGCGACAGATACGCAGTATTTT
.	TRBJ1-2	.	TRBV7-2	CASSLNYGYTF	TGTGCCAGCAGCTTAAACTATGGCTACACCTTC
TRBD1	TRBJ1-2	.	TRBV7-9	CASSLDRGRSSNGYTF	TGTGCCAGCAGCCTTGACAGGGGGCGATCGTCTAATGGCTACACCTTC
.	TRBJ1-2	.	TRBV4-3	CASSQAGVVWDGYTF	TGCGCCAGCAGCCAGGCAGGGGTCGTTTGGGATGGCTACACCTTC
.	TRBJ2-7	.	TRBV29-1	CSVERGSEQYF	TGCAGCGTTGAGAGAGGTTCGGAGCAGTACTTC
.	TRBJ1-1	.	TRBV9	CASTVEGGTEAFF	TGTGCCAGCACCGTGGAGGGGGGCACTGAAGCTTTCTTT
.	TRBJ1-2	.	TRBV28	CASSATGWGFGYTF	TGTGCCAGCAGCGCGACGGGCTGGGGCTTTGGCTACACCTTC
.	TRBJ1-4	.	TRBV19	CASTVATNEKLFF	TGTGCCAGTACAGTTGCAACTAATGAAAAACTGTTTTTT
TRBD2	TRBJ2-7	.	TRBV7-2	CASSFSGAISYEQYF	TGTGCCAGCAGTTTTAGCGGGGCTATCTCCTACGAGCAGTACTTC
.	TRBJ2-2	.	TRBV11-2	CASRHNQNTGELFF	TGTGCCAGCAGGCATAACCAGAACACCGGGGAGCTGTTTTTT